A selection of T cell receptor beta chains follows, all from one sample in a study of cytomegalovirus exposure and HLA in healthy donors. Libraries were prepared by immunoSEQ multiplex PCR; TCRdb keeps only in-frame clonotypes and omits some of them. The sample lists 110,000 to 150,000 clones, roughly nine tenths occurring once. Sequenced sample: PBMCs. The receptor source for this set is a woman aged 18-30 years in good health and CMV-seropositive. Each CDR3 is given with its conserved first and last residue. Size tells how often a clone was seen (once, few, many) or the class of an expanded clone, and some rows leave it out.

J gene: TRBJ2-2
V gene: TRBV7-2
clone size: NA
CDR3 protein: CASSLGQGAASGELFF

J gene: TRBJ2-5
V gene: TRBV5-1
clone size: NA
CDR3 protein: CASSLEWGGQETQYF

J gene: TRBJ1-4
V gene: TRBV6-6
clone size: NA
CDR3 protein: CASSYPVGGGEKLFF

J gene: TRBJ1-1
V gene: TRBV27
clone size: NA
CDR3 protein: CASSVSSGGTEAFF

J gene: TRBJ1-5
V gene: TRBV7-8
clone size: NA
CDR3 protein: CASSPGTGGNQPQHF

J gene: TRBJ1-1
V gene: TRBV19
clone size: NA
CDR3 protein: CASMRLSNTEAFF

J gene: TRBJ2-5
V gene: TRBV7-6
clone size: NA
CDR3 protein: CASSPLDGGLQETQYF

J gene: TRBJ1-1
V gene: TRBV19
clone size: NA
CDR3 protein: CASTQGTEAFF

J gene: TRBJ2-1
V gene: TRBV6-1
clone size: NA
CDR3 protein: CASSESVQTPYNEQFF

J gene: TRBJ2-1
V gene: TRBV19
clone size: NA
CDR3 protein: CASSLRDLTNNEQFF

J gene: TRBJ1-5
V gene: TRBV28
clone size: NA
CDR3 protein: CASSSPSTPIGNQPQHF

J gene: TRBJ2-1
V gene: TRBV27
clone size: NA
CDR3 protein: CASSLSSAPLEQFF

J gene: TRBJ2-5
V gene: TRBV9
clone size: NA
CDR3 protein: CASSPRGRGTETQYF

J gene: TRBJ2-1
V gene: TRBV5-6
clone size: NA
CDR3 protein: CASRTSGGAGEQFF

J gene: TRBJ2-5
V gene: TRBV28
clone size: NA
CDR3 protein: CASSSVSPGQPTREETQYF

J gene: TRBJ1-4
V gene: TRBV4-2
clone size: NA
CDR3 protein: CASSQEQGAVEKLFF

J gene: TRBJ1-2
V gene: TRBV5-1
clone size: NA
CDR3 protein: CASSDGDPFYGYTF

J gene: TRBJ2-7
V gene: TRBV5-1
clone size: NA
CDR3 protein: CASTLDRGEQYF

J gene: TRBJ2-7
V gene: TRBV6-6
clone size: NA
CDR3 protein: CASSYGGGGKYEQYF

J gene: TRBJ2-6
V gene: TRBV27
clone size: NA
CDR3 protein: CASSQGAQANVLTF

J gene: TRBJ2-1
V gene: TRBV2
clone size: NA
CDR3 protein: CASRWAPTNEQFF

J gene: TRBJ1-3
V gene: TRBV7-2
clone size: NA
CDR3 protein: CASSPLSGGLSGNTIYF

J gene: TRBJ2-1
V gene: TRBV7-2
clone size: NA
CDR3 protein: CASSDTGYGEQFF

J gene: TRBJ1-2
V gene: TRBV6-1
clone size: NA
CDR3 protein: CATDGTPEHYGYTF

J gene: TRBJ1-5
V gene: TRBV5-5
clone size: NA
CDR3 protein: CASSLAWPSNQPQHF

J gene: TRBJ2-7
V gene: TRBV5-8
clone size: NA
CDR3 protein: CASSLRLAGGLVYEQYF

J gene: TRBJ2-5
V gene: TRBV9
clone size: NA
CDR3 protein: CASSVAPRGGRETQYF

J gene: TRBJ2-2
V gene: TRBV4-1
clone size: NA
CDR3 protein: CASSQMVAGGASGELFF

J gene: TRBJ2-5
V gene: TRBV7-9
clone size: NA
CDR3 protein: CASSSYHEETQYF

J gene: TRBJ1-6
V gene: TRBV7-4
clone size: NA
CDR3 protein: CASSLGGTGVKSSYNSPLHF

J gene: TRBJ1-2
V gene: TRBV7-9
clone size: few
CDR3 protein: CASSARTGAEGYTF

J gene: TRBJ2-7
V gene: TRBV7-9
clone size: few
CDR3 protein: CASSSPGQVGEQYF

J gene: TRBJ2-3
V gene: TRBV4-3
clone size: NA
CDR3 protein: CASSQGSLAATDTQYF

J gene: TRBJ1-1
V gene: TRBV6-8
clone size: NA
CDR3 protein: CASSSPAGGTEAFF

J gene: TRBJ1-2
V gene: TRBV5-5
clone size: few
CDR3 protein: CASSSTGSNYGYTF

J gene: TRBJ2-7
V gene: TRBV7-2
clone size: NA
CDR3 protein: CASSLRRDRRPYEQYF

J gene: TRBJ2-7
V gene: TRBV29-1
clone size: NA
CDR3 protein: CSVEVGVPYEQYF

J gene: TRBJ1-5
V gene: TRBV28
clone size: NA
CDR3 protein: CASSFSNRRQPQHF

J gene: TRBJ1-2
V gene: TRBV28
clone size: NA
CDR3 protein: CASSHGQGQGYGYTF

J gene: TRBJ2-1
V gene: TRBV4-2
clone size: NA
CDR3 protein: CASSPTSGGFNEQFF

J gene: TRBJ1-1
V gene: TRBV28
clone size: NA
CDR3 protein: CASTPPGQNTEAFF

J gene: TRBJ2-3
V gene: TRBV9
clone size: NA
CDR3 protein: CASSVGSVLADTQYF

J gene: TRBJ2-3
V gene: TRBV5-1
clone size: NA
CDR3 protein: CASSKLAGNTDTQYF

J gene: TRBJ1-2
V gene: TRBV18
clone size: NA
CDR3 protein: CASSPPSQRREGYTF

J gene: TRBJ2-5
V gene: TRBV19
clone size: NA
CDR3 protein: CASGQDSGTQYF

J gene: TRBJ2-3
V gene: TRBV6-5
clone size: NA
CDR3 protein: CASSRTDTSTDTQYF

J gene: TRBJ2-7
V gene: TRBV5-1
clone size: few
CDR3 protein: CASSADPGTGYGEQYF

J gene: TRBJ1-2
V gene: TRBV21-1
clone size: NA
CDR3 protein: CAIPQGRGVYGYTF

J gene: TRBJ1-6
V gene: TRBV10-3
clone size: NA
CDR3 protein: CAISEGTPGGSPLHF

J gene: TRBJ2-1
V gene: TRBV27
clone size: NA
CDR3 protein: CASSLSTANNEQFF

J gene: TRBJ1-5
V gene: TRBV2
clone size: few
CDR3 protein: CASTPVRDQPQHF

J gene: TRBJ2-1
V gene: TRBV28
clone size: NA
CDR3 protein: CASSPPTGVLLNEQFF

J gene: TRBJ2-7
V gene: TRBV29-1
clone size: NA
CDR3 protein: CSVEEGRSEQYF

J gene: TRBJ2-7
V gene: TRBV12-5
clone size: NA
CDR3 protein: CASGPGGPGDEQYF

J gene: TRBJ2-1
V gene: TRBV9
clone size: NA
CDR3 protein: CASSVGGDYYNEQFF